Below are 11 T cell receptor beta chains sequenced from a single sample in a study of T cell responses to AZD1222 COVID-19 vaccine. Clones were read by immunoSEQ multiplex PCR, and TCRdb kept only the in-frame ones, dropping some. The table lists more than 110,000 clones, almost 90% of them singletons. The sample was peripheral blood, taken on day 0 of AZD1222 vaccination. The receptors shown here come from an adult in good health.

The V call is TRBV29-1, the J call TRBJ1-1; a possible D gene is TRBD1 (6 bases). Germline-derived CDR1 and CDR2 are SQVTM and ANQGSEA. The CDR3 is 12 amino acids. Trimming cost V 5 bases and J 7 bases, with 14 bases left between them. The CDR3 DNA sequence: TGCAGCGTTATTACAGGGTGGGATGAAGCTTTCTTT. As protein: CSVITGWDEAFF.

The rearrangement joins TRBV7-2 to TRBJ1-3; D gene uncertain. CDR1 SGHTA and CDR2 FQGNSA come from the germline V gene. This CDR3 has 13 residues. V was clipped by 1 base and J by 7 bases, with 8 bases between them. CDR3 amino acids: CASSLEVTNTIYF. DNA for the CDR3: TGTGCCAGCAGCTTAGAGGTTACCAACACCATATATTTT.

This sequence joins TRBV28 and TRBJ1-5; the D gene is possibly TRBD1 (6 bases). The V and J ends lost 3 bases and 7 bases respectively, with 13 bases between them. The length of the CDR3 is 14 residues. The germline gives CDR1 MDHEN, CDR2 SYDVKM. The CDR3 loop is CASSFLGAGQPQHF. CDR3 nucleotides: TGTGCCAGCAGTTTTTTGGGGGCCGGACAGCCCCAGCATTTT.

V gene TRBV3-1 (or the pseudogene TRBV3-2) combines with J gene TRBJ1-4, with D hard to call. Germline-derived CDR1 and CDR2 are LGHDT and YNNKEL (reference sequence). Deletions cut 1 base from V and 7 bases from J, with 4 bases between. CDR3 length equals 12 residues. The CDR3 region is CASSQVGEKLFF. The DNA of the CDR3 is TGTGCCAGCAGCCAAGTTGGTGAAAAACTGTTTTTT.

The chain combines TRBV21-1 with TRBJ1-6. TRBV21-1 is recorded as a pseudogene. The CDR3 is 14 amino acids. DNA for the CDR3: TGTGCCAGCAGCACTCGGGACGGTAATTCACCCCTCCACTTT. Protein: CASSTRDGNSPLHF.

CDR3 in DNA: TGTGCCACCAGCAGAGATAGGGGGGGTGTTAATCGTGAGCAGTACTTC. Translating it yields CATSRDRGGVNREQYF. This chain joins TRBV15 and TRBJ2-7; the D gene is possibly TRBD2 (7 bases). The CDR3 has 16 amino acids. Germline lookup yields CDR1 LNHNV and CDR2 YYDKDF (reference sequence). Trimming shortened V by 0 bases and J by 7 bases, and 19 bases separated the two germline ends.

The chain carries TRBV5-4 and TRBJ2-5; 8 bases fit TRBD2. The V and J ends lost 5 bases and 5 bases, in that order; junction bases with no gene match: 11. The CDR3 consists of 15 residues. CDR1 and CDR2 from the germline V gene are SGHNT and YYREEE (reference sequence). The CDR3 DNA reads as TGTGCCAGCAGACCATCACTAGCGGCAGCCGAGACCCAGTACTTC. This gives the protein CASRPSLAAAETQYF.

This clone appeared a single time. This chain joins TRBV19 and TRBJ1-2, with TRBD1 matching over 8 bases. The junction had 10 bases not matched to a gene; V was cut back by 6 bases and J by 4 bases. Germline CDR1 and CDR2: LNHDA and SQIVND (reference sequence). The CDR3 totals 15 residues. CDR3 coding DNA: TGTGCCAGTAGACCCGTCGGTGGACAGGGCTATGGCTACACCTTC. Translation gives CASRPVGGQGYGYTF.

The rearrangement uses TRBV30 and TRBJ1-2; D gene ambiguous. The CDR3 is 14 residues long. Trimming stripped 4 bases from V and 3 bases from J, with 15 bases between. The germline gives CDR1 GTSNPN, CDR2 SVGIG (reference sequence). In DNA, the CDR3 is TGTGCCTGGACCCATGTAGGACCAGACTATGGCTACACCTTC. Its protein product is CAWTHVGPDYGYTF. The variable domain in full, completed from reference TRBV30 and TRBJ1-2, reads SQTIHQWPATLVQPVGSPLSLECTVEGTSNPNLYWYRQAAGRGLQLLFYSVGIGQISSEVPQNLSASRPQDRQFILSSKKLLLSDSGFYLCAWTHVGPDYGYTFGSGTRLTVV.

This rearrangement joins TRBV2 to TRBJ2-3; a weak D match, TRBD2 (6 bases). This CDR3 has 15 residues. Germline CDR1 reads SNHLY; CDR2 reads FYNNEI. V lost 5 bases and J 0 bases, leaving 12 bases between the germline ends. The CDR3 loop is CASSQEGLSTDTQYF. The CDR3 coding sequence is TGTGCCAGCAGTCAGGAGGGGCTCAGCACAGATACGCAGTATTTT.

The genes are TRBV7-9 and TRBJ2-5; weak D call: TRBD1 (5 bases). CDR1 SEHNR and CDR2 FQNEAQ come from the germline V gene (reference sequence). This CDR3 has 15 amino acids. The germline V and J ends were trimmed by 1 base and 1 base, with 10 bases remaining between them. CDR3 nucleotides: TGTGCCAGCAGCTTAGGGGCAGGGTCCCAAGAGACCCAGTACTTC. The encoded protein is CASSLGAGSQETQYF.